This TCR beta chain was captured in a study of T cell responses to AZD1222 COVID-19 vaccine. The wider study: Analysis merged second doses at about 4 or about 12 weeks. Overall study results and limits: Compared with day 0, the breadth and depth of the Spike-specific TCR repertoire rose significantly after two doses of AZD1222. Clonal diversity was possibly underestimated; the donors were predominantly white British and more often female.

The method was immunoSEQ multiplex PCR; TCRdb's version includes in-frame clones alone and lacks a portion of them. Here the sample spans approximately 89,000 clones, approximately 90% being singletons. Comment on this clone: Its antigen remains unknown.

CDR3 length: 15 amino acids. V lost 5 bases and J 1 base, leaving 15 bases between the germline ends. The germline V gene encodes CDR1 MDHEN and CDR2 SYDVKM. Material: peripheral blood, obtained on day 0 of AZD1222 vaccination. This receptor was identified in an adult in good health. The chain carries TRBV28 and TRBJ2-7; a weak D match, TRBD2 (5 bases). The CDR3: CASSPYPRDSYEQYF. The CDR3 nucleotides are TGTGCCAGCAGTCCATATCCCCGGGATTCCTACGAGCAGTACTTC. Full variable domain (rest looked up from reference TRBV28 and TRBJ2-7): DVKVTQSSRYLVKRTGEKVFLECVQDMDHENMFWYRQDPGLGLRLIYFSYDVKMKEKGDIPEGYSVSREKKERFSLILESASTNQTSMYLCASSPYPRDSYEQYFGPGTRLTVT.